This T cell receptor beta chain was obtained from a study of cytomegalovirus exposure and HLA in healthy donors. CDR1 is MNHEY and CDR2 is SMNVEV in the germline V gene (reference sequence). The germline V and J ends were trimmed by 6 bases and 8 bases, with 16 bases remaining between them. There are 13 residues in the CDR3. The repertoire was sequenced with immunoSEQ multiplex PCR; TCRdb's copy has only in-frame clones and lacks some. This sample has roughly 100,000 clones, with around 87% found just once. With regard to this clone: Antigen unknown.

Points from the study as a whole: First-cohort TCR clusters tended to co-occur in the 120 or so validation repertoires, a later analysis found. Reports showed the classifier diagnosing cytomegalovirus status with high specificity and sensitivity.

The chain combines TRBV27 with TRBJ1-2; a weak D match, TRBD1 (5 bases). Sequencing used PBMCs. The receptor was isolated from a woman under 30 in good health and CMV-seropositive. The CDR3 DNA sequence: TGTGCCAGCAGAAGTCGAGACAGCCTCGGCTACACCTTC. The encoded protein is CASRSRDSLGYTF.